This TCR beta chain was documented in a study of cytomegalovirus exposure and HLA in healthy donors. Study at large: Among several hundred genotyped donors, 65% to 90% fell in the Caucasian-associated ancestry cluster.

Study-wide results and limits: Later on, analysis showed that most CMV-associated TCR beta chains appeared to be HLA-restricted. Excluded were some V segments that proved indistinguishable, including TRBV6-2 and TRBV6-3. It was shown in a later analysis that HLA-associated TCR beta chains were more clonally expanded than other, equally common chains.

It was with 60 Vbeta and 13 Jbeta primers that the PCR ran. Assay used: immunoSEQ multiplex PCR; TCRdb lists only in-frame clones, some missing. This table holds approximately 120,000 clones, approximately 71% found once. As for this clone: Antigen unknown. The same CDR3 is also encoded by other DNA sequences in this sample.

Germline CDR1 is GTSNPN and CDR2 is SVGIG (reference sequence). Trimming removed 0 bases at V and 4 bases at J, with 12 bases between. CDR3 length: 14 amino acids. The material sequenced was PBMCs. The rearrangement links TRBV30 to TRBJ1-1; D is uncertain. The sequence derives from a woman in her seventies in good health and CMV-seropositive. CDR3 amino acids: CAWSVHPGSTEAFF. CDR3 coding DNA: TGTGCCTGGAGTGTACACCCTGGGAGCACTGAAGCTTTCTTT.